Detailed here is one T cell receptor (beta chain). V gave up 3 bases and J gave up 7 bases, with 6 bases separating them. From germline, CDR1 is KGHSH and CDR2 LQKENI. The CDR3 contains 12 residues. The data are from a study of blood T cell repertoires in COVID-19. Turning to the study itself: Sites across the United States, Italy and Spain contributed samples from acute and convalescent COVID-19.

TCRdb's copy holds only in-frame clones and misses some; the assay was immunoSEQ multiplex PCR. The repertoire holds fewer than 250,000 clones, with 80% as singletons. This chain joins TRBV18 and TRBJ2-2; D perhaps matches TRBD2 (6 bases). The sequenced sample consisted of peripheral blood. This clonotype was obtained from a man in his fifties or sixties with acute or convalescent COVID-19. The CDR3 DNA is TGTGCCAGCTCACCGGAGGGCGGGGAGCTGTTTTTT. Translating it yields CASSPEGGELFF.